The text below deals with one TCR beta chain. Its antigen is as yet unknown. The data are from a study of vaccination and CD4 T cells after COVID-19. The overall study: Median time from second vaccine dose to sampling was just over 70 days (14 to 241).

Cultured CD4+ T-cell DNA underwent Oncomine TCR Beta short-read sequencing. Genomic DNA from cultured CD4+ T cells was extracted. TCRdb redid the calling of the PCR reads with MiXCR, one entry per CDR3 protein. This sample has about 9,400 distinct CDR3 sequences, with roughly 33% found just once. Treatment reported: roughly ten-day PBMC culture with coronavirus spike peptide pools or control peptides (ViraFEST assay). During the years 2011-2018, before the COVID-19 pandemic, the unexposed donor's CD4+ T cells were collected. Medium was half-exchanged with fresh IL-2 medium on days 3 and 7. The authors isolated CD4+ T cells by negative selection after around 11 days of culture. Probing of unexposed-donor CD4+ T cells with SARS-CoV-2 S/N and four cold-coronavirus spikes was done, cells permitting. Trimming shortened V by 6 bases and J by 5 bases, and 22 bases separated the two germline ends. CDR3 length: 16 amino acids. The germline gives CDR1 MNHNS, CDR2 SASEGT.

Sample: CD4+ T cells from blood, cultured in vitro. The rearrangement links TRBV6-1 to TRBJ2-5; tentatively, D is TRBD2 (5 bases). The source is a human donor in good health. The CDR3 coding sequence is TGTGCCAGCAGCCTCGGAGAGTGCAGACTAACGGAGACCCAGTACTTC. Its translation is CASSLGECRLTETQYF.